One and the same sample provided the 30 T cell receptor beta chains below, sequenced in a study of T cell responses to AZD1222 COVID-19 vaccine. Produced via immunoSEQ multiplex PCR; TCRdb's table is partial and in-frame only. The table shows fewer than 150,000 clones, with roughly nine tenths occurring only once. This specimen was peripheral blood, taken on day 0 of AZD1222 vaccination. These receptor sequences come from an adult in good health.

This chain links TRBV2 with TRBJ2-7; 12 positions match TRBD1. This CDR3 has 14 amino acids. Germline V gives CDR1 SNHLY, CDR2 FYNNEI. The junction had 2 bases not matched to a gene; V was cut back by 6 bases and J by 2 bases. The CDR3: CASSWDRGPYEQYF. CDR3 bases: TGTGCCAGCAGCTGGGACAGGGGGCCCTACGAGCAGTACTTC.

This rearrangement joins TRBV19 to TRBJ1-1; possibly TRBD1 for D (6 bases). V was shortened by 1 base and J by 5 bases, with 11 bases between the two germline ends. This CDR3 contains 14 residues. CDR1 is LNHDA, CDR2 SQIVND, per germline (reference sequence). CDR3 loop: CASSIGGGRTEAFF. The DNA for the CDR3 is TGTGCCAGTAGTATAGGAGGGGGGCGAACTGAAGCTTTCTTT.

The rearrangement joins TRBV30 to TRBJ1-5; D gene unclear. V was clipped by 6 bases and J by 3 bases, with 15 bases between them. CDR1 and CDR2 (germline): GTSNPN, SVGIG (reference sequence). The CDR3 has 14 residues. The CDR3 DNA reads TGTGCCTGTCGTAAGCCGGGGTACAATCAGCCCCAGCATTTT. Translated, it gives CACRKPGYNQPQHF.

J is TRBJ2-1 and V is TRBV12-3 or TRBV12-4; tentative D call: TRBD1 (7 bases). This CDR3 is 13 amino acids long. V was cut by 5 bases and J by 8 bases, with 13 bases left in between. The CDR3 spells CASSPQGGYEQFF. CDR3 DNA: TGTGCCAGCAGTCCTCAGGGGGGATATGAGCAGTTCTTC.

The chain uses TRBV6-4 and TRBJ2-2; 7 bases agree with TRBD2. Germline V CDR1 and CDR2: MRHNA, SNTAGT. The CDR3 consists of 17 residues. V dropped 6 bases and J dropped 1; count of bases not matched to a gene: 11. CDR3 protein: CASSRWGGTLNTGELFF. Here the CDR3 DNA reads TGTGCCAGCAGCCGGTGGGGGGGAACCCTGAACACCGGGGAGCTGTTTTTT.

The chain links TRBV3-1 (or the pseudogene TRBV3-2) to TRBJ2-7, with a weak D call TRBD1 (5 bases). The germline V and J ends were trimmed by 1 base and 3 bases, with 7 bases remaining between them. The length of the CDR3 is 13 residues. Germline CDR1 LGHDT, CDR2 YNNKEL (reference sequence). CDR3 sequence: CASSQGQSYEQYF. CDR3 DNA: TGTGCCAGCAGCCAAGGACAGAGCTACGAGCAGTACTTC.

This sequence joins TRBV6-5 and TRBJ2-3; 9 bases map to TRBD2. This CDR3 contains 15 residues. V lost 6 bases, J lost 0 bases, and 4 bases stayed unmatched. The germline V gene has CDR1 MNHEY and CDR2 SVGAGI. The CDR3 nucleotides are TGTGCCAGCAGATCTAGCGGGACTAGCACAGATACGCAGTATTTT. Protein product: CASRSSGTSTDTQYF.

This chain connects TRBV7-9 to TRBJ1-3, with D perhaps TRBD1 (5 bases). This CDR3 spans 14 amino acids. Germline assignment: CDR1 SEHNR and CDR2 FQNEAQ (reference sequence). V dropped 4 bases and J dropped 4 bases, with 11 bases sitting between them. This CDR3 reads CASSSAGTGNTIYF. The CDR3 DNA reads as TGTGCCAGCAGCTCGGCAGGGACCGGAAACACCATATATTTT. Full variable domain (rest looked up from reference TRBV7-9 and TRBJ1-3): DTGVSQNPRHKITKRGQNVTFRCDPISEHNRLYWYRQTLGQGPEFLTYFQNEAQLEKSRLLSDRFSAERPKGSFSTLEIQRTEQGDSAMYLCASSSAGTGNTIYFGEGSWLTVV.

This clone was detected a few times. V gene TRBV6-5 combines with J gene TRBJ1-6; perhaps TRBD1 as D (6 bases). Trimming took 0 bases from V and 10 from J, leaving 13 bases between them. The germline V gene encodes CDR1 MNHEY and CDR2 SVGAGI. This CDR3 comprises 15 residues. CDR3 protein: CASSYSSDRSSPLHF. In nucleotides, the CDR3 is TGTGCCAGCAGTTACTCGAGTGACAGGAGCTCACCCCTCCACTTT.

The chain recombines TRBV4-2 with TRBJ1-1; TRBD1 might be the D (6 bases). Deletions cut 1 base from V and 5 bases from J, with 14 bases between. The CDR3 has 15 residues. Germline values: CDR1 LGHNA, CDR2 YNFKEQ. Here the CDR3 DNA reads TGTGCCAGCAGCCAAGGGACAGACGTAATGACTGAAGCTTTCTTT. It yields the protein CASSQGTDVMTEAFF.

This rearrangement joins TRBV4-1 to TRBJ2-3; 9 bases are shared with TRBD2. Germline trimming cut 4 bases from V and 0 bases from J; bases unmatched to any gene: 8. Germline V gene lookup returns CDR1 MGHRA and CDR2 YSYEKL. The CDR3 contains 17 residues. CDR3 DNA: TGCGCCAGCAGCCCCTCGGGGCGGGGGGGCAGCACAGATACGCAGTATTTT. Translated: CASSPSGRGGSTDTQYF.

The chain recombines TRBV27 with TRBJ2-7; 10 bases are shared with TRBD2. Trimming removed 2 bases from V and 3 bases from J; junction bases left unmatched: 16. There are 19 residues in the CDR3. The germline V gene has CDR1 MNHEY and CDR2 SMNVEV (reference sequence). The CDR3 spells CASSLRIPSGGLLGYEQYF. CDR3 DNA sequence: TGTGCCAGCAGTTTACGTATTCCTAGCGGGGGTCTCCTCGGCTACGAGCAGTACTTC.

The rearrangement links TRBV12-3 or TRBV12-4 to TRBJ2-7; D may correspond to TRBD1 or TRBD2 (5 bases each). The CDR3 extends over 11 amino acids. Trimming took off 8 bases at V and 2 bases at J, with 7 bases between the two ends. Here the CDR3 DNA reads TGTGCCAGCGGGGGACCCTACGAGCAGTACTTC. This sequence encodes CASGGPYEQYF.

The chain recombines TRBV5-6 with TRBJ2-1; 10 nucleotides align to TRBD1. Looked up from germline, CDR1 is SGHDT and CDR2 is YYEEEE. V shed 0 bases, J shed 6 bases, and the junction held 6 bases outside the gene matches. The CDR3 sequence is 16 residues long. The CDR3: CASSLGPGQGSNEQFF. In DNA form, the CDR3 reads TGTGCCAGCAGCTTGGGCCCGGGACAGGGGTCCAATGAGCAGTTCTTC.

The CDR3 protein is CASSPRTGDGYTF. Here the CDR3 DNA reads TGTGCCAGCTCACCTCGGACAGGGGATGGCTACACCTTC. The chain recombines TRBV18 with TRBJ1-2, with 9 bases that match TRBD1. V was clipped by 3 bases and J by 6 bases; unmatched bases: 2. This CDR3 is built from 13 residues. CDR1 is KGHSH and CDR2 is LQKENI in the germline V gene.

This chain links TRBV10-2 with TRBJ2-1; D may be TRBD1 (5 bases). Trimming stripped 8 bases from V and 8 bases from J, with 16 bases between. Per the germline V gene, CDR1 is WSHSY and CDR2 is SAAADI. The CDR3 sequence is 13 residues long. The CDR3 loop reads CASGQVVVDEQFF. CDR3 DNA sequence: TGCGCCAGCGGACAAGTCGTAGTCGATGAGCAGTTCTTC.

The V and J genes are TRBV27 and TRBJ2-1; no reliable D call. Trimming left V 2 bases short and J 3 bases short, with 8 bases between. The CDR3 spans 14 residues. Germline V gene sequence: CDR1 MNHEY, CDR2 SMNVEV (reference sequence). CDR3 loop: CASSLLASYNEQFF. DNA of the CDR3: TGTGCCAGCAGTTTACTCGCTAGCTACAATGAGCAGTTCTTC.

The chain employs TRBV2 and TRBJ1-5; 9 bases align to TRBD1. With V trimmed by 6 bases and J by 5 bases, 2 bases remained unmatched. Germline V gene sequence: CDR1 SNHLY, CDR2 FYNNEI. The CDR3 covers 13 residues. The CDR3 sequence: CASSGTGHQPQHF. The CDR3 coding sequence is TGTGCCAGCAGCGGGACAGGGCATCAGCCCCAGCATTTT. The variable domain in full, with the rest retrieved from reference TRBV2 and TRBJ1-5, is EPEVTQTPSHQVTQMGQEVILRCVPISNHLYFYWYRQILGQKVEFLVSFYNNEISEKSEIFDDQFSVERPDGSNFTLKIRSTKLEDSAMYFCASSGTGHQPQHFGDGTRLSIL.

The chain is built from TRBV2 and TRBJ2-7; tentatively, D is TRBD2 (5 bases). The germline V gene encodes CDR1 SNHLY and CDR2 FYNNEI. This CDR3 spans 14 amino acids. The V end lost 7 bases, the J end lost 3 bases, and 16 bases lay between the germline ends. The CDR3 region is CASKNRPGIYEQYF. CDR3 sequence (DNA): TGTGCCAGCAAAAATCGCCCGGGGATCTACGAGCAGTACTTC.

V is TRBV6-5 and J is TRBJ1-5; D is ambiguous. Germline V gives CDR1 MNHEY, CDR2 SVGAGI. V lost 10 bases and J 1 base, leaving 14 bases between the germline ends. The CDR3 is made up of 14 amino acids. The CDR3 loop reads CATKIDGSNQPQHF. The CDR3 DNA sequence: TGTGCCACCAAGATCGACGGAAGCAATCAGCCCCAGCATTTT.

The chain recombines TRBV29-1 with TRBJ1-4; the D is unclear. This CDR3 comprises 13 residues. Deletions cut 3 bases from V and 6 bases from J, with 11 bases between. Germline CDR1 SQVTM, CDR2 ANQGSEA. CDR3 nucleotide sequence: TGCAGCGTTGAGGCGAATAGTGATGAAAAACTGTTTTTT. Encoded protein: CSVEANSDEKLFF.

The chain uses TRBV10-3 and TRBJ2-7, with TRBD1 matching 10 bases. Per germline, CDR1 ENHRY and CDR2 SYGVKD. CDR3 length: 15 amino acids. The V gene end was trimmed by 2 bases and the J gene end by 1 base; junction bases not matched to a gene: 2. As DNA, the CDR3 is TGTGCCATCAGTGAGCCGGGACAGGGGTCCTACGAGCAGTACTTC. This codes for CAISEPGQGSYEQYF.

This clone was seen only once. The chain is built from TRBV7-9 and TRBJ1-1, with D possibly TRBD1 on 6 matching bases. V was trimmed by 5 bases and J by 1 base, leaving 14 bases between them. This CDR3 is 15 amino acids long. Per the germline V gene, CDR1 is SEHNR and CDR2 is FQNEAQ (reference sequence). CDR3 amino acids: CASSHLRTENTEAFF. CDR3 DNA: TGTGCCAGCAGCCACTTAAGGACAGAGAACACTGAAGCTTTCTTT.

This chain joins TRBV10-3 and TRBJ2-1; 7 bases match TRBD2. The ends lost 0 bases at V and 5 bases at J; junction bases unmatched: 4. CDR1 is ENHRY and CDR2 is SYGVKD in the germline V gene. The CDR3 runs to 15 residues. CDR3 residues: CAISESGRGNNEQFF. CDR3 DNA sequence: TGTGCCATCAGTGAGTCTGGGAGGGGCAACAATGAGCAGTTCTTC.

This clone was recorded once. The J gene is TRBJ1-5, the V gene TRBV6-5, with D hard to call. The CDR3 contains 14 residues. V shed 6 bases and J shed 6 bases, with 15 bases lying between them. Germline CDR1 MNHEY, CDR2 SVGAGI. CDR3 sequence (DNA): TGTGCCAGCAGCGCTTCGGGGTGGTCTCAGCCCCAGCATTTT. Translated: CASSASGWSQPQHF.

V is TRBV28 and J is TRBJ1-1; D is unresolved. Germline CDR1 reads MDHEN; CDR2 reads SYDVKM. CDR3 length: 11 amino acids. The germline V and J ends were trimmed by 6 bases and 9 bases, with 11 bases remaining between them. The CDR3 sequence is CASSSIPQAFF. CDR3 sequence (DNA): TGTGCCAGCAGCTCGATTCCCCAAGCTTTCTTT.

V usage is TRBV2 and J usage is TRBJ1-1, with TRBD1 matching over 7 bases. Trimming took 9 bases from V and 5 from J; bases not matched to a gene: 9. This CDR3 is 13 amino acids long. Germline values: CDR1 SNHLY, CDR2 FYNNEI. CDR3 in amino acids: CARGGQGGTEAFF. The CDR3 region has the DNA TGTGCCAGAGGGGGCCAGGGTGGTACTGAAGCTTTCTTT.

V and J are TRBV9 and TRBJ1-4; D is unresolved. The V gene lost 0 bases and the J gene lost 9 bases, with 15 bases spanning the gap. Germline loops: CDR1 SGDLS, CDR2 YYNGEE. The CDR3 has 15 amino acids. DNA of the CDR3: TGTGCCAGCAGCGTAGACGCAGGAGTAATGAAAAAACTGTTTTTT. Translated, it gives CASSVDAGVMKKLFF.

The rearrangement joins TRBV19 to TRBJ1-5, with D uncertain. Germline assignment: CDR1 LNHDA and CDR2 SQIVND (reference sequence). This CDR3 is built from 14 residues. The V end was cut by 6 bases, the J end by 1 base, with 10 bases between. CDR3 sequence reads: CASSPPGSNQPQHF. CDR3 sequence (DNA): TGTGCCAGTAGCCCACCGGGGAGCAATCAGCCCCAGCATTTT.

The rearrangement links TRBV27 to TRBJ1-5, with 12 nucleotides matching TRBD1. CDR1 is MNHEY, CDR2 SMNVEV, per germline (reference sequence). V trimming: 5 bases; J trimming: 6 bases; junction bases outside the gene matches: 8. The CDR3 covers 16 residues. CDR3 in amino acids: CASSAGQGAGGQPQHF. CDR3 coding DNA: TGTGCCAGCAGTGCGGGACAGGGGGCTGGGGGTCAGCCCCAGCATTTT.